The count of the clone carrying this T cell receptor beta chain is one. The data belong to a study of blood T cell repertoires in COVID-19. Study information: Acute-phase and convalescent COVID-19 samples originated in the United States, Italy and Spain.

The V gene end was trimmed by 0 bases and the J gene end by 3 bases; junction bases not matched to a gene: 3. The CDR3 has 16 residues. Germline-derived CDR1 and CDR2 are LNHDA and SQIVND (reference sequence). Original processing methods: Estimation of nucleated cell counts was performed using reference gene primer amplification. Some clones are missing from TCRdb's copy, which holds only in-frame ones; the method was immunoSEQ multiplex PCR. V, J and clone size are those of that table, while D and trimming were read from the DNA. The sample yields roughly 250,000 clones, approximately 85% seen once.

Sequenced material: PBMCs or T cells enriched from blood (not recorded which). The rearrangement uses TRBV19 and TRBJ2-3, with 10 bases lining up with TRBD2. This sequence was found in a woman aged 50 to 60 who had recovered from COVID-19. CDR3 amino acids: CASSIELAGATDTQYF. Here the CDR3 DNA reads TGTGCCAGTAGTATAGAGCTAGCGGGAGCGACAGATACGCAGTATTTT.